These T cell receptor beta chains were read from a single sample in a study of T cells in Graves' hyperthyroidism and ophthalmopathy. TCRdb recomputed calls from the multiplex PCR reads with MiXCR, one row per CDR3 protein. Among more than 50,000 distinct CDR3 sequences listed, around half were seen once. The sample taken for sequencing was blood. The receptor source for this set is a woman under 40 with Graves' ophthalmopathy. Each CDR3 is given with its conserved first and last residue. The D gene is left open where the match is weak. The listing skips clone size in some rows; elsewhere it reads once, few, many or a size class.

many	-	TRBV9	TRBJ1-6	CASSVQGVRNSPLHF	TGTGCCAGCAGCGTACAGGGTGTTCGTAATTCACCCCTCCACTTT
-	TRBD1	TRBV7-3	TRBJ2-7	CAGSRTGAAEQYF	TGTGCCGGCAGCCGGACAGGGGCAGCCGAGCAGTACTTC
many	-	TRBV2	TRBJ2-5	CASNQETQYF	TGTGCCAGCAACCAAGAGACCCAGTACTTC
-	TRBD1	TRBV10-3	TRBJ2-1	CVTRTGTDNGRFF	TGTGTCACCAGGACAGGAACCGACAATGGGCGGTTCTTT
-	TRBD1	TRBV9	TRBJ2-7	CASSPTGTGPFEQYF	TGTGCCAGCAGCCCGACCGGGACAGGCCCCTTCGAGCAGTACTTC
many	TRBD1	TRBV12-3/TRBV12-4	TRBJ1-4	CASSLTGTGGYNEKLFF	TGTGCCAGCAGTTTAACAGGGACAGGGGGGTATAATGAAAAACTGTTTTTT
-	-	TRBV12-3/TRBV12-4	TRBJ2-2	CASSLSRVSTGELFF	TGTGCCAGCAGTTTATCAAGAGTTAGCACCGGGGAGCTGTTTTTT
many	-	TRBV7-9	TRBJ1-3	CASSLDGSGNTIYF	TGTGCCAGCAGCTTAGATGGGTCTGGAAACACCATATATTTT
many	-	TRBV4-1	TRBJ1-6	CASSQDARLSPLHF	TGCGCCAGCAGCCAAGACGCGCGGCTTTCACCCCTCCACTTT
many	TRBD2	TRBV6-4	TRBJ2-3	CASGEGHTDTQYF	TGTGCCAGCGGGGAGGGCCACACAGATACGCAGTATTTT
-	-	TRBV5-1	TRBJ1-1	CASSLSTANTEAFF	TGCGCCAGCAGCTTGTCGACAGCGAACACTGAAGCTTTCTTT
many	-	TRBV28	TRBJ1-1	CASSNGQMNTEAFF	TGTGCCAGCAGTAACGGACAGATGAACACTGAAGCTTTCTTT
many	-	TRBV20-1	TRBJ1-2	CSAPRAGGYGYTF	TGCAGTGCCCCCCGTGCCGGGGGCTATGGCTACACCTTC
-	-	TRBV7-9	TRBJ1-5	CASSDATNNQPQHF	TGTGCCAGCAGCGACGCGACAAACAATCAGCCCCAGCATTTT
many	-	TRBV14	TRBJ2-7	CASSKGSYEQYF	TGTGCCAGCAGTAAGGGCTCCTACGAGCAGTACTTC
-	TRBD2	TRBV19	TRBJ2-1	CASILAGGGVEQFF	TGTGCCAGTATCCTAGCGGGAGGGGGTGTTGAGCAGTTCTTC
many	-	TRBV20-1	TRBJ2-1	CSARDPILREGGLNEQFF	TGCAGTGCTAGAGATCCGATTTTACGGGAAGGGGGGCTGAATGAGCAGTTCTTC
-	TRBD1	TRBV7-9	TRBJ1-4	CASSPGGVQEKLFF	TGTGCCAGCAGCCCAGGGGGAGTACAGGAAAAACTGTTTTTT
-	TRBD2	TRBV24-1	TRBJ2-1	CATSDRTSGYNEQFF	TGTGCCACCAGTGACCGGACTAGCGGGTACAATGAGCAGTTCTTC
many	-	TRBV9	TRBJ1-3	CASSVGSGYSGNTIYF	TGTGCCAGCAGCGTAGGGTCGGGCTACTCTGGAAACACCATATATTTT
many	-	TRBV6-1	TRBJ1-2	CASKTDVYGYTF	TGTGCCAGCAAGACCGATGTCTATGGCTACACCTTC
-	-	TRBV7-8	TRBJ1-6	CASSLDRSSNSPLHF	TGTGCCAGCAGCTTAGATCGGTCAAGTAATTCACCCCTCCACTTT
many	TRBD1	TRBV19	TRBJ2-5	CASSKQGIFETQYF	TGTGCCAGTAGTAAACAGGGGATATTTGAGACCCAGTACTTC
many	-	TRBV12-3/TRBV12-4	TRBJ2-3	CASSFTAPRLGDTQYF	TGTGCCAGCAGTTTTACCGCCCCCCGATTAGGAGATACGCAGTATTTT
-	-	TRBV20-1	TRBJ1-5	CSSGGKGNQPQHF	TGCAGTAGTGGGGGGAAGGGCAATCAGCCCCAGCATTTT
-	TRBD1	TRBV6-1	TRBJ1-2	CASSRTGDERYTF	TGTGCCAGCAGTAGGACAGGGGATGAACGCTACACCTTC
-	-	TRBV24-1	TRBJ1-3	CATSANGGNTIYF	TGTGCCACCAGTGCCAACGGTGGGAACACCATATATTTT
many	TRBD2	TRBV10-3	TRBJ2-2	CAIREPLAGAGELFF	TGTGCCATCAGGGAACCGCTAGCGGGAGCCGGGGAGCTGTTTTTT
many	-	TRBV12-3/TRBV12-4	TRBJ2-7	CASSLEADDYEQYF	TGTGCCAGCAGTTTAGAAGCGGATGACTACGAGCAGTACTTC
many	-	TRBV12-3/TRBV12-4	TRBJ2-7	CASSFLSATYEQYF	TGTGCCAGCAGTTTTCTGTCGGCAACCTACGAGCAGTACTTC